The 16 T cell receptor beta chains below all came from one sample that was sequenced in a study of cytomegalovirus exposure and HLA in healthy donors. Measured with immunoSEQ multiplex PCR; TCRdb has only the in-frame clones, and not every one. The sample lists under 200,000 clones; around 85% were seen once. Sequenced: PBMCs. Source of these receptors: a woman aged 25 to 39 in good health and CMV-seronegative.

This chain uses TRBV28 with TRBJ2-7; 9 bases agree with TRBD2. The germline gives CDR1 MDHEN, CDR2 SYDVKM. Unmatched junction bases numbered 4, after V lost 2 bases and J lost 2 bases. CDR3 size: 15 residues. In DNA, the CDR3 is TGTGCCAGCAGTTTACTAGCGGGATCGACCTACGAGCAGTACTTC. Its protein product is CASSLLAGSTYEQYF.

This chain links TRBV19 with TRBJ1-4; D might be TRBD1 (5 bases). The CDR3 runs 15 residues. CDR1 is LNHDA and CDR2 is SQIVND in the germline V gene (reference sequence). Trimming took 1 base from V and 5 from J, leaving 11 bases between them. The CDR3 bases are TGTGCCAGTAGTATAGGGCGGCAGGGAAATGAAAAACTGTTTTTT. Translating it yields CASSIGRQGNEKLFF.

The CDR3 reads CASSLSGRQDPGKPQHF. DNA for the CDR3: TGTGCCAGCAGTTTATCGGGGAGACAGGACCCCGGGAAGCCCCAGCATTTT. V usage is TRBV27 and J usage is TRBJ1-5; TRBD1 is a possible D gene (6 bases). Trimming stripped 0 bases from V and 8 bases from J, with 20 bases between. Germline CDR1 and CDR2: MNHEY and SMNVEV (reference sequence). This CDR3 has 17 amino acids.

This chain uses TRBV30 with TRBJ1-1; D not resolved. The V gene lost 3 bases and the J gene lost 1 base, with 9 bases spanning the gap. This CDR3 has 13 amino acids. Germline V gene lookup returns CDR1 GTSNPN and CDR2 SVGIG (reference sequence). This CDR3 reads CAWRDGRNTEAFF. The CDR3 DNA reads as TGTGCCTGGAGAGACGGACGGAACACTGAAGCTTTCTTT.

V usage is TRBV6-5 and J usage is TRBJ1-2; 10 bases map to TRBD1. V lost 4 bases to trimming and J lost 14 bases; unmatched junction nucleotides: 19. Germline V gene data show CDR1 as MNHEY and CDR2 as SVGAGI. This CDR3 contains 16 residues. CDR3 region: CASSSQVGWDRGASTF. As DNA, the CDR3 is TGTGCCAGCAGTTCCCAGGTGGGGTGGGACAGGGGTGCGTCGACCTTC.

In this sample, this clone turned up once. The chain links TRBV27 to TRBJ2-1; D is undetermined. The CDR3 contains 13 residues. Trimming removed 2 bases at V and 4 bases at J, with 6 bases between. CDR1 and CDR2 from the germline V gene are MNHEY and SMNVEV (reference sequence). The CDR3 protein is CASSLISYNEQFF. CDR3 nucleotides: TGTGCCAGCAGTTTAATCTCGTACAATGAGCAGTTCTTC.

V gene TRBV7-9 combines with J gene TRBJ1-6; the match to TRBD1 covers 7 bases. This CDR3 region has 16 residues. Looked up from germline, CDR1 is SEHNR and CDR2 is FQNEAQ (reference sequence). The V and J ends lost 5 bases and 5 bases, in that order; junction bases with no gene match: 9. CDR3 sequence reads: CASSPQGTVNNSPLHF. The CDR3 bases are TGTGCCAGCAGCCCACAAGGGACAGTAAATAATTCACCCCTCCACTTT.

The rearrangement joins TRBV2 to TRBJ2-3; D is undetermined. The germline gives CDR1 SNHLY, CDR2 FYNNEI. V was shortened by 7 bases and J by 6 bases, with 11 bases between the two germline ends. This CDR3 has 12 amino acids. CDR3 sequence reads: CASKRISDTQYF. The CDR3 nucleotides read TGTGCCAGCAAGAGAATATCCGATACGCAGTATTTT.

The chain links TRBV7-6 to TRBJ2-7; D might be TRBD1 (7 bases). Germline V gene lookup returns CDR1 SGHVS and CDR2 FNYEAQ. The CDR3 length is 15 residues. Deletions cut 1 base from V and 5 bases from J, with 15 bases between. Here the CDR3 reads CASSLVRQGLDEQYF. The DNA of the CDR3 is TGTGCCAGCAGCTTAGTCCGACAGGGACTGGACGAGCAGTACTTC.

This clone is a singleton in its sample. This chain links TRBV20-1 with TRBJ2-5, with D uncertain. Germline loops: CDR1 DFQATT, CDR2 SNEGSKA (reference sequence). V was trimmed by 5 bases and J by 5 bases, leaving 9 bases between them. This CDR3 is 11 amino acids long. CDR3 coding DNA: TGCAGTGCTGGGCCTAGGGAGACCCAGTACTTC. The encoded protein is CSAGPRETQYF.

The rearrangement uses TRBV30 and TRBJ2-3, with D tentatively TRBD1 or TRBD2 (5 bases each). Germline V CDR1 and CDR2: GTSNPN, SVGIG (reference sequence). V was trimmed by 5 bases and J by 2 bases, leaving 11 bases between them. This CDR3 comprises 13 residues. The CDR3 region is CAWGRDLTDTQYF. CDR3 DNA sequence: TGTGCCTGGGGAAGGGACCTCACAGATACGCAGTATTTT.

The chain has TRBV6-1 and TRBJ2-1; the match to TRBD1 covers 7 bases. Germline-derived CDR1 and CDR2 are MNHNS and SASEGT. Trimming at V came to 6 bases and at J to 9 bases, leaving 2 bases not matched to a gene. This CDR3 comprises 11 residues. The CDR3 protein is CASRDRIEQFF. The CDR3, as DNA: TGTGCCAGCAGGGACAGGATTGAGCAGTTCTTC.

This chain joins TRBV7-8 and TRBJ2-7, with TRBD1 matching over 7 bases. Germline loops: CDR1 SGHVS, CDR2 FQNEAQ. V shed 2 bases and J 6 bases; nucleotides not matched to a gene: 10. The CDR3 is 15 residues long. CDR3 DNA sequence: TGTGCCAGCAGCTTATCCGCCGGGACAGAGGTCGAGCAGTACTTC. Residues: CASSLSAGTEVEQYF.

The J gene is TRBJ2-7, the V gene TRBV25-1, with D maybe TRBD1 (8 bases). Trimming took 3 bases from V and 7 from J, leaving 16 bases between them. Per germline, CDR1 MGHDK and CDR2 SYGVNS. The CDR3 covers 14 residues. CDR3 region: CASSERIQGGEQYF. The DNA for the CDR3 is TGTGCCAGCAGTGAGCGCATACAGGGGGGGGAGCAGTACTTC.

This sequence joins TRBV25-1 and TRBJ2-7, with D possibly being TRBD1 or TRBD2 (5 bases each). The CDR3 is 16 amino acids. Trimming removed 5 bases from V and 0 bases from J, with 17 bases in between. CDR1 is MGHDK and CDR2 is SYGVNS in the germline V gene. The CDR3 here is CASSPYGGAPSYEQYF. CDR3 bases: TGTGCCAGCAGTCCATATGGGGGAGCGCCCTCCTACGAGCAGTACTTC.

The CDR3 spells CASSLEVSAYEQYF. The CDR3 DNA follows: TGTGCCAGCAGCTTGGAAGTCTCAGCCTACGAGCAGTACTTC. The chain combines TRBV5-4 with TRBJ2-7; D is ambiguous. The CDR3 extends over 14 amino acids. V lost 0 bases, J lost 2 bases, and 9 bases lay in between. Germline CDR1 is SGHNT and CDR2 is YYREEE (reference sequence).